This T cell receptor (beta chain) came from a study of shared clonotypes between healthy human individuals (dated by TCRdb to the early 2020s). Broadly, across the study: The cohort comprised a couple of women and a few men aged 18 to 49 years. To estimate repertoire size and how much clonotype sharing occurs between individuals, the study deeply sequenced the blood TCR repertoires of several healthy adults. For each donor, CD4 naive and CD4 memory were each given three plates, CD8 naive was given two plates, and CD8 memory was given one plate. To increase sequencing depth and limit assay-specific biases, TCR repertoire library preparation and sequencing were carried out by different laboratories using diverse techniques. Leukapheresis yielded between about 0.85 and 10 billion PBMCs per donor. Overall study outcomes, separate from this receptor: Compared with non-shared clonotypes, the clonotypes found in all four sorted-subset donors had higher generation probabilities. Naive subsets generally had larger estimated clonotype richness than memory subsets. Sampling was restricted to blood, and TCR repertoires in tissue are likely to differ from TCR repertoires in blood. Incomplete sequencing was indicated by rarefaction of sorted-subset datasets, despite the large sequencing depth. Because the study included only a small number of donors, the genetic and exposure-history diversity represented was limited. Based on pairwise subsampling, the degree of clonotype sharing among donors was expected to be affected by sequencing depth. About 5% of naive CD4, 3.5% of naive CD8, approximately 2% of memory CD4, and around 0.42% of memory CD8 clonotypes were shared across a few donors.

The cysteine opens and the phenylalanine closes a CDR3 of 15 amino acids. This entry keeps only the CDR3 DNA: 45 bases, framed from base 1. Taken from the germline V gene (reference sequence), the CDR1 and CDR2 loops are MNHEY and SMNVEV. The V end gives up 2 bases and the J end 2 bases, leaving 2 bases in the junction not matched to a gene. As regards this clone: It has no known antigen specificity. Base qualities were left out, and no much larger clone turns up one base away.

Using the deep immunoSEQ assay, TCR CDR3 regions were amplified from genomic DNA by multiplex PCR. Extracted genomic DNA from each cell subset was spread evenly across all wells of several immunoSEQ 96-well plates, with each plate serving as a replicate. For sorted subsets, roughly 200 ng of genomic DNA, equivalent to around 30,000 T cell genomes, went into each replicate PCR. Purified libraries were measured with a Qubit 3.0 fluorometer, size-checked on a Bioanalyzer 2100, and measured again with the KAPA Library Quantification kit. Every immunoSEQ 96-well plate was sequenced on a separate single-read 150-cycle Illumina NextSeq 550 flow cell. Processing in the source paper ran as follows. Because the immunoSEQ output included only junctional sequences and no quality scores, the filtering could not be the same as the filtering used for full-length reads. To assign V/J genes and CDR3, sequences were annotated against IMGT germline references using PyIR, a Python wrapper for IgBLAST v1.9. Any read was removed if the V/J assignment was weak (E-value above 1e-6), the CDR3 was missing, or the read contained stop codons, out-of-frame junctions, or ambiguous translated residues. V3J clonotypes were defined as sequences sharing the same inferred V gene, J gene, and CDR3 amino acid sequence. Percentage overlap between repertoires was calculated by dividing the number of shared unique clonotypes by the size of the smaller repertoire. Repertoire richness was assessed with RTK rarefaction, the Chao1 estimator, and Recon v2.1 estimates of unobserved clonotypes. For all TCRbeta clonotypes obtained by the gDNA method from four donors, generation probabilities were computed with OLGA. Imported from immuneACCESS, the table was reduced by TCRdb to in-frame sequences with V and J called. These copies leave out some clones; in studies compared against another copy, an unresolved V gene accounts for under half, and the cause of the remainder is not known. The DNA gave D and trimming, while V, J and clone size come from that table. The sample yields 600,000 to 750,000 clones; approximately 75% were counted once. About 1.8% of the sample goes to the ten largest clones.

The donors were healthy, HIV-negative adults who had no recently reported acute infections or vaccinations. Every donor was a Caucasian adult residing in Nashville, Tennessee, USA. Magnetic negative selection was used to enrich CD4+ T cells, after which naive cells were positively selected on CD45RA and the negative fraction became the memory subset. Blood was obtained by leukapheresis, after which PBMCs were separated by Ficoll-Histopaque density gradient centrifugation and cryopreserved in liquid nitrogen vapor phase. Analytical flow cytometry was used to check the purity and quantity of each magnetically sorted T cell population. From each sorted fraction, genomic DNA was isolated and quantified by UV absorbance on a Nanodrop 2000c.

Input material: memory CD4+ T cells sorted from blood. This specimen's cell subset or site label, per the study, means: CD45RA-negative fraction. The receptor chain draws on TRBV27 and TRBJ2-1; 8 central bases correspond to TRBD2. This clonotype originated in a woman in her thirties in good health. The nucleotides read TGTGCCAGCAGTTTAGGCGGGAGGACCTACAATGAGCAGTTCTTC. This encodes CASSLGGRTYNEQFF.